The text below deals with one TCR beta chain. What it binds is unknown. This entry belongs to a study of T-cell memory formation after mild COVID-19. Researchers used 5'RACE with constant-segment primers to make TCR alpha and TCR beta cDNA libraries that carry sample barcodes and UMIs. TCRdb itself ran the 5' RACE reads through MiXCR, one entry per CDR3 protein. The sample lists about 49,000 distinct CDR3 sequences; 27% were seen once. Findings and limits, study-wide: The pre-infection memory compartment contained some responding clones, suggesting cross-reactive memory joined. Later expanders leaned CD4+, whereas clones that contracted between day 15 and 85 were balanced CD4/CD8. Most CD4+ clones that shrank were in CM and EM, while CD8+ ones turned up in EMRA.

Germline CDR1 is DFQATT and CDR2 is SNEGSKA (reference sequence). J was trimmed by 9 bases and V by 2 bases; bases with no gene match: 6. The CDR3 spans 13 residues. This TCR was sampled from a man between 18 and 29 years old who had mild COVID-19 (a few samples of this study predate the infection). Cell type and time point are not known. V is TRBV20-1 and J is TRBJ2-1, with 8 bases that match TRBD2. The source material was PBMCs or a T cell subset sorted from them (not recorded which). The CDR3 loop is CSARYGGASEQFF. In nucleotides, the CDR3 is TGCAGTGCTAGATACGGGGGGGCTAGTGAGCAGTTCTTC.